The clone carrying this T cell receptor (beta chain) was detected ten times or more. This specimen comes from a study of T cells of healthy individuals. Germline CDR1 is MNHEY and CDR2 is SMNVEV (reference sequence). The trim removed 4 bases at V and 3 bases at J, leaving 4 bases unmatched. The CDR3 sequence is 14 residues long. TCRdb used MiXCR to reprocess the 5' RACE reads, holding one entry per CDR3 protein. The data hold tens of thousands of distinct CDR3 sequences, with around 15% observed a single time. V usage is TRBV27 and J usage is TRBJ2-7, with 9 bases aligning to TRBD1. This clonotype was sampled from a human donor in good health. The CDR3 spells CASSSRDRDYEQYF. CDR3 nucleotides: TGTGCCAGCAGTTCCCGGGACAGGGACTACGAGCAGTACTTC.